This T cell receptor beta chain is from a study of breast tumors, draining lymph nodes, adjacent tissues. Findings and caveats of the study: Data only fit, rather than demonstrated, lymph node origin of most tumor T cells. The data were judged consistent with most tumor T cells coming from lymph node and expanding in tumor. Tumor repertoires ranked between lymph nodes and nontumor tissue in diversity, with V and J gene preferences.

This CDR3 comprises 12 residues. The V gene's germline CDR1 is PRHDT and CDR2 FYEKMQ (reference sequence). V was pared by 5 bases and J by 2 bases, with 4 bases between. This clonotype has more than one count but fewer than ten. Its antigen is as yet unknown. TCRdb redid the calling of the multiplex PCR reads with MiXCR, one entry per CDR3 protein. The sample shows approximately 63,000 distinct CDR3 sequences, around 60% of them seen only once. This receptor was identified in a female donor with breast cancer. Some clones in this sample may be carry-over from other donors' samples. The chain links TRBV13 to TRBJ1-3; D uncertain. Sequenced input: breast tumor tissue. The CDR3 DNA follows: TGTGCCAGCAGCCCACCTGGAAACACCATATATTTT. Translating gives CASSPPGNTIYF.